This T cell receptor beta chain derives from a study of blood T cells in healthy people across ages. Study-wide points: Compared with aged donors, long-lived donors showed fewer expanded clones, suggesting selection. A strong correlation between TCR beta diversity and naive T cell percentage was seen.

On this clonotype itself: Its antigen is unidentified.

The second PCR ran about 6 to 11 cycles with a sample-barcoded 5' primer and J-beta primers. TCRdb processed the 5' RACE reads anew with MiXCR; each CDR3 protein has one entry. Of roughly 1,300,000 distinct CDR3 sequences listed, around 59% are singletons. Material for sequencing was blood. The receptor comes from a man aged 18 to 30 in good health.

For the CDR3, the DNA is TGTGCCACAGCGGGCGACGGACCCTACGAGCAGTACTTC. This encodes CATAGDGPYEQYF. J is TRBJ2-7 and V is TRBV10-3; TRBD2 is a possible D gene (6 bases). The V and J ends lost 10 bases and 2 bases respectively, with 15 bases between them. CDR3 length: 13 residues. Germline lookup yields CDR1 ENHRY and CDR2 SYGVKD.